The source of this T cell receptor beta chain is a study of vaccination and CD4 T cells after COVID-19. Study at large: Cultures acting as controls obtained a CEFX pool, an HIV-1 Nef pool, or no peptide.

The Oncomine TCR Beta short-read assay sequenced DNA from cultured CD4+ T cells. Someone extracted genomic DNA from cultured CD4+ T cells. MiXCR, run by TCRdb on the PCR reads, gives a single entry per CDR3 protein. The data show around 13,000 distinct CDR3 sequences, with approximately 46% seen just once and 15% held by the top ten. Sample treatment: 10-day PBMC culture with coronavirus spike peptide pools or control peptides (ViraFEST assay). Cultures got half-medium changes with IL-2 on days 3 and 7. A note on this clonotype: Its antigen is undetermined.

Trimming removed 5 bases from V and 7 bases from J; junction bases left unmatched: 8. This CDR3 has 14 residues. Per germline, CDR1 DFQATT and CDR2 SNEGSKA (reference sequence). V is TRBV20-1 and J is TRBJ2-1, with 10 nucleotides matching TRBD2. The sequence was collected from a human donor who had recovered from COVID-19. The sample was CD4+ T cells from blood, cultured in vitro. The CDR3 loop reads CSAQSGRAWNEQFF. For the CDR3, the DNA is TGCAGTGCTCAGAGCGGGAGGGCCTGGAATGAGCAGTTCTTC.